The 16 T cell receptor beta chains below were found in one sample sequenced in a study of beta chain features in type 1 diabetes. cDNA synthesis used the whole RNA isolate, giving expressed TCRB sequences. Repertoires were generated with immunoSEQ multiplex PCR, while TCRdb's copy carries only in-frame clones and drops some. The table lists hundreds of thousands of clones, around 28% of them singletons. The source material was naive CD4+ T cells from blood. Receptors were obtained from a man younger than 30 in good health.

The chain has TRBV6-1 and TRBJ1-5; D remains unclear. Per the germline V gene, CDR1 is MNHNS and CDR2 is SASEGT. This CDR3 contains 14 residues. Trimming took 7 bases from V and 0 from J, leaving 10 bases between them. CDR3 loop: CASTPVYSNQPQHF. The CDR3 bases are TGTGCCAGCACTCCCGTCTATAGCAATCAGCCCCAGCATTTT.

The chain has TRBV29-1 and TRBJ1-3; 8 positions agree with TRBD1. The CDR3 extends over 14 amino acids. The trim removed 6 bases at V and 2 bases at J, leaving 6 bases unmatched. The germline gives CDR1 SQVTM, CDR2 ANQGSEA. The CDR3 sequence is CSVGKTGAGNTIYF. In nucleotides, the CDR3 is TGCAGCGTCGGAAAGACAGGGGCTGGAAACACCATATATTTT.

The V and J genes are TRBV7-9 and TRBJ2-3; D not certain. The germline gives CDR1 SEHNR, CDR2 FQNEAQ (reference sequence). With 5 bases removed from V and 0 bases from J, the gap between germline ends came to 15 bases. The CDR3 consists of 16 residues. The CDR3 here is CASSGRPASSTDTQYF. The CDR3, as DNA: TGTGCCAGCAGCGGACGACCAGCGTCTAGCACAGATACGCAGTATTTT.

Comments on this clone: Other DNA sequences of this sample code for an identical CDR3. V gene TRBV29-1 combines with J gene TRBJ2-1; 9 bases agree with TRBD2. The germline CDR1 and CDR2 sequences are SQVTM and ANQGSEA. Trimming at V came to 3 bases and at J to 3 bases, leaving 3 bases not matched to a gene. The CDR3 runs to 14 residues. CDR3 residues: CSVEGTSSYNEQFF. In DNA form, the CDR3 reads TGCAGCGTTGAGGGGACTAGCAGCTACAATGAGCAGTTCTTC.

This clone was recorded a few times. This chain connects TRBV9 to TRBJ2-7; D possibly corresponds to TRBD1 (6 bases). V was cut by 3 bases and J by 1 base, with 11 bases left in between. Germline V CDR1 and CDR2: SGDLS, YYNGEE. CDR3 length: 14 amino acids. The CDR3, as DNA: TGTGCCAGCAGCGGCTACAGGGATTCCTACGAGCAGTACTTC. Translating gives CASSGYRDSYEQYF.

The chain has TRBV4-1 and TRBJ2-5; 8 bases are shared with TRBD2. Germline CDR1 and CDR2: MGHRA and YSYEKL. CDR3 length: 16 amino acids. The V segment lost 0 bases and the J segment 2 bases; nucleotides outside the gene matches: 5. CDR3 amino acids: CASSQDGTRAQETQYF. The DNA for the CDR3 is TGCGCCAGCAGCCAAGATGGGACTAGGGCTCAAGAGACCCAGTACTTC.

This clone has only a few counts. The chain combines TRBV2 with TRBJ2-5; the D is unclear. Germline lookup yields CDR1 SNHLY and CDR2 FYNNEI. The CDR3 sequence is 13 residues long. V shed 4 bases and J shed 4 bases, with 10 bases lying between them. The CDR3 coding sequence is TGTGCCAGCAGTGGCTTGGGTGGAGAGACCCAGTACTTC. This codes for CASSGLGGETQYF.

This chain uses TRBV7-2 with TRBJ2-7; a weak D match, TRBD2 (6 bases). CDR3 length: 12 residues. The germline V gene encodes CDR1 SGHTA and CDR2 FQGNSA. V lost 5 bases, J lost 4 bases, and 9 bases lay in between. CDR3 sequence: CASSTSGYEQYF. CDR3 sequence (DNA): TGTGCCAGCAGCACCAGCGGGTACGAGCAGTACTTC.

A note on this clone: Other DNA sequences of this sample code for an identical CDR3. The J gene is TRBJ2-3, the V gene TRBV9; no definite D call. The CDR3 has 14 residues. The V and J ends lost 1 base and 1 base respectively, with 7 bases between them. In germline, CDR1 is SGDLS, CDR2 YYNGEE. The CDR3 protein is CASSVTPGTDTQYF. DNA of the CDR3: TGTGCCAGCAGCGTAACACCCGGCACAGATACGCAGTATTTT.

The table lists this clone with a few counts. This chain uses TRBV30 with TRBJ1-5, with D perhaps matching TRBD1 (6 bases). Trimming took off 2 bases at V and 4 bases at J, with 12 bases between the two ends. The CDR3 has 14 amino acids. CDR1 GTSNPN and CDR2 SVGIG come from the germline V gene (reference sequence). The CDR3 protein is CAWSTDRTNQPQHF. CDR3 sequence (DNA): TGTGCCTGGAGTACCGACAGGACAAATCAGCCCCAGCATTTT.

The rearrangement joins TRBV5-1 to TRBJ2-1; 9 bases are a match to TRBD2. The germline V gene encodes CDR1 SGHRS and CDR2 YFSETQ. Trimming removed 1 base from V and 0 bases from J; junction bases left unmatched: 11. CDR3 length equals 19 residues. In DNA, the CDR3 is TGCGCCAGCAGCTTGTCGAATAGCGGGGGAAGGAGCTCCTACAATGAGCAGTTCTTC. This codes for CASSLSNSGGRSSYNEQFF. Drawing the rest from reference TRBV5-1 and TRBJ2-1, the complete variable domain is KAGVTQTPRYLIKTRGQQVTLSCSPISGHRSVSWYQQTPGQGLQFLFEYFSETQRNKGNFPGRFSGRQFSNSRSEMNVSTLELGDSALYLCASSLSNSGGRSSYNEQFFGPGTRLTVL.

The rearrangement joins TRBV11-2 to TRBJ2-7; no firm D call. Between the trimmed V and J ends, which lost 5 bases and 3 bases, there was a span of 8 bases. This CDR3 spans 12 amino acids. Germline CDR1 is SGHAT and CDR2 is FQNNGV. CDR3 DNA: TGTGCCAGCAGCGCGAGCCACTACGAGCAGTACTTC. This gives the protein CASSASHYEQYF.

This clone has just a few counts. The rearrangement links TRBV29-1 to TRBJ1-3; 9 nucleotides match TRBD1. The CDR3 covers 15 residues. Unmatched junction bases numbered 10, after V lost 6 bases and J lost 4 bases. Germline lookup yields CDR1 SQVTM and CDR2 ANQGSEA. The CDR3 DNA follows: TGCAGCGTCAAACCCGGGACAGGGATAGGAAACACCATATATTTT. As protein: CSVKPGTGIGNTIYF.

The chain couples TRBV4-3 to TRBJ2-7; D call uncertain. Trimming left V 4 bases short and J 0 bases short, with 13 bases between. The CDR3 runs to 15 residues. Germline CDR1 is LGHNA and CDR2 is YSLEER. The CDR3 protein is CASSRDLDGSYEQYF. CDR3 coding DNA: TGCGCCAGCAGCCGCGACTTAGACGGCTCCTACGAGCAGTACTTC.

This clone turned up a few times. The gene calls are TRBV29-1 and TRBJ2-3, with 12 nucleotides matching TRBD1. From germline, CDR1 is SQVTM and CDR2 ANQGSEA. V lost 5 bases, J lost 4 bases, and 1 base stayed unmatched. This CDR3 has 13 amino acids. This CDR3 reads CSVRDRGPDTQYF. The CDR3 nucleotides read TGCAGCGTTCGGGACAGGGGGCCAGATACGCAGTATTTT.

The table lists this clone with a few counts. This chain uses TRBV9 with TRBJ2-1, with 9 bases that match TRBD2. This CDR3 has 15 amino acids. The germline V gene has CDR1 SGDLS and CDR2 YYNGEE. After removal of 4 bases from V and 6 bases from J, the junction contained 8 bases not matched to a gene. CDR3 sequence (DNA): TGTGCCAGCAGCCCCCTAGCGGGGCCCGGCAATGAGCAGTTCTTC. This sequence encodes CASSPLAGPGNEQFF.